This T cell receptor (beta chain) derives from a study of T cell changes during pregnancy in multiple sclerosis. Here immunoSEQ multiplex PCR was the method, and the copy in TCRdb shows in-frame clones only, minus some. Of roughly 90,000 clones listed, approximately 89% were seen once; the top ten hold about 1.8%. The trim removed 4 bases at V and 4 bases at J, leaving 10 bases unmatched. CDR3 length equals 16 residues. CDR1 is SEHNR and CDR2 is FQNEAQ in the germline V gene (reference sequence). V gene TRBV7-9 combines with J gene TRBJ1-2; 9 nucleotides agree with TRBD1. The sequenced sample was peripheral blood, obtained in the first trimester of pregnancy. This sequence was found in a female donor in good health, enrolled as a control in a pregnancy study. The CDR3 protein is CASSSRTGDGGYGYTF. In DNA form, the CDR3 reads TGTGCCAGCAGCTCTAGGACAGGGGACGGTGGCTATGGCTACACCTTC. Full variable domain (remainder filled in from reference TRBV7-9 and TRBJ1-2): DTGVSQNPRHKITKRGQNVTFRCDPISEHNRLYWYRQTLGQGPEFLTYFQNEAQLEKSRLLSDRFSAERPKGSFSTLEIQRTEQGDSAMYLCASSSRTGDGGYGYTFGSGTRLTVV.